A single sample is the source of the 23 T cell receptor beta chains below, sequenced in a study of beta chain features in type 1 diabetes. Antigen specificity for these receptors is unknown. Reverse transcription of all isolated RNA meant that expressed TCRB transcripts were sequenced. TCRdb's table, derived via immunoSEQ multiplex PCR, lists solely in-frame clones and lacks some. This table has some 190,000 clones, less than 10% appearing once. Study outcomes and limitations: Among all four CD4+ subsets, Type 1 diabetes patients had TCRB CDR3s that were moderately but significantly shorter.

Sequencing input: central memory CD4+ T cells from blood. All receptors come from a man between 18 and 29 years old with type 1 diabetes.

This rearrangement joins TRBV15 to TRBJ2-1; D not certain. V was shortened by 0 bases and J by 4 bases, with 10 bases between the two germline ends. This CDR3 spans 15 amino acids. CDR1 and CDR2 from the germline V gene are LNHNV and YYDKDF (reference sequence). CDR3 in DNA: TGTGCCACCAGCAGAGATTTCGTCAGGTACAATGAGCAGTTCTTC. Translated, it gives CATSRDFVRYNEQFF.

This clone was counted many times. The CDR3 protein is CASSVSPFTGYEQYF. The CDR3, as DNA: TGTGCCAGCAGCGTTAGTCCTTTCACGGGCTACGAGCAGTACTTC. The chain carries TRBV7-2 and TRBJ2-7; D gene unclear. V gave up 5 bases and J gave up 3 bases, with 17 bases separating them. This CDR3 contains 15 residues. CDR1 and CDR2 from the germline V gene are SGHTA and FQGNSA.

The rearrangement joins TRBV27 to TRBJ1-2; 9 bases line up with TRBD1. The V and J ends lost 6 bases and 7 bases, in that order; junction bases with no gene match: 12. The CDR3 runs 15 residues. Germline V lookup: CDR1 MNHEY, CDR2 SMNVEV (reference sequence). CDR3 nucleotides: TGTGCCAGCAGGGGACAGGGTAGGAGTGAGGGTGGCTACACCTTC. Translating it yields CASRGQGRSEGGYTF.

This clone was seen a few times. This chain joins TRBV27 and TRBJ1-5; 8 bases line up with TRBD1. The V gene's germline CDR1 is MNHEY and CDR2 SMNVEV (reference sequence). After removal of 6 bases from V and 6 bases from J, the junction contained 7 bases not matched to a gene. The CDR3 runs 14 residues. CDR3 sequence reads: CASRRTGYGQPQHF. In nucleotides, the CDR3 is TGTGCCAGCAGGCGGACAGGGTACGGTCAGCCCCAGCATTTT.

This clone showed up just a few times. J is TRBJ1-1 and V is TRBV7-9; D gene ambiguous. Trimming removed 5 bases at V and 5 bases at J, with 9 bases between. In germline, CDR1 is SEHNR, CDR2 FQNEAQ (reference sequence). This CDR3 has 12 residues. This CDR3 reads CASSLSGTEAFF. The CDR3 bases are TGTGCCAGCAGCCTATCGGGAACTGAAGCTTTCTTT.

This chain links TRBV29-1 with TRBJ2-1; D gene ambiguous. CDR3 length: 13 amino acids. CDR1 is SQVTM, CDR2 ANQGSEA, per germline. Trimming shortened V by 3 bases and J by 9 bases, and 15 bases separated the two germline ends. The CDR3, as DNA: TGCAGCGTTGATCGGCTAGATGGTGTTGAGCAGTTCTTC. Encoded protein: CSVDRLDGVEQFF.

The rearrangement joins TRBV18 to TRBJ1-1, with TRBD1 matching over 8 bases. J was trimmed by 1 base and V by 5 bases; bases with no gene match: 3. This CDR3 region has 14 residues. Germline loops: CDR1 KGHSH, CDR2 LQKENI. The CDR3: CASSTGQANTEAFF. CDR3 nucleotide sequence: TGTGCCAGCTCAACGGGACAGGCGAACACTGAAGCTTTCTTT.

Only a few counts were recorded for this clone. This chain links TRBV7-6 with TRBJ2-2; D unclear. Between the trimmed V and J ends, which lost 6 bases and 2 bases, there was a span of 10 bases. The CDR3 runs 14 residues. Germline CDR1 is SGHVS and CDR2 is FNYEAQ. The chain's CDR3 is CASSPGYNTGELFF. The CDR3 DNA is TGTGCCAGCAGTCCCGGTTATAACACCGGGGAGCTGTTTTTT.

The V call is TRBV7-2, the J call TRBJ2-5, with D maybe TRBD2 (5 bases). CDR3 length: 13 residues. CDR1 is SGHTA, CDR2 FQGNSA, per germline. The V gene lost 5 bases and the J gene lost 1 base, with 8 bases spanning the gap. For the CDR3, the DNA is TGTGCCAGCAGCCGAACTAGCCAAGAGACCCAGTACTTC. This translates into CASSRTSQETQYF.

J is TRBJ2-3 and V is TRBV13; a possible D gene is TRBD1 (6 bases). Germline-derived CDR1 and CDR2 are PRHDT and FYEKMQ (reference sequence). This CDR3 region has 15 residues. Trimming stripped 0 bases from V and 0 bases from J, with 7 bases between. CDR3 sequence (DNA): TGTGCCAGCAGCTTAGGGACAGGCAGCACAGATACGCAGTATTTT. Translation: CASSLGTGSTDTQYF.

V is TRBV5-6 and J is TRBJ2-3; D unclear. This CDR3 region has 14 residues. V lost 7 bases and J 4 bases, leaving 16 bases between the germline ends. Germline CDR1 reads SGHDT; CDR2 reads YYEEEE. CDR3 loop: CASGEASLADTQYF. The CDR3 DNA follows: TGTGCCAGCGGCGAGGCTAGTCTCGCAGATACGCAGTATTTT.

This clone has a handful of counts. Here the CDR3 DNA reads TGCAGCGCCCTGAGGCTTCAGAACACTGAAGCTTTCTTT. Protein product: CSALRLQNTEAFF. The V and J genes are TRBV29-1 and TRBJ1-1; no clear D gene. The CDR3 covers 13 residues. The V gene's germline CDR1 is SQVTM and CDR2 ANQGSEA. Between the trimmed V and J ends, which lost 7 bases and 1 base, there was a span of 13 bases.

This clone was detected only a few times. The CDR3, as DNA: TGTGCCAGCAGTCAGGACAGGGGTGACACCGGGGAGCTGTTTTTT. Translated: CASSQDRGDTGELFF. V usage is TRBV6-6 and J usage is TRBJ2-2; 9 nucleotides agree with TRBD1. With V trimmed by 5 bases and J by 3 bases, 4 bases remained unmatched. Germline CDR1 and CDR2: MNHNY and SVGAGI (reference sequence). The CDR3 covers 15 residues.

This clone occurred a few times. The CDR3 sequence is CASSSGTVNFYEQYF. The DNA of the CDR3 is TGTGCCAGCAGCTCCGGAACAGTCAATTTCTACGAGCAGTACTTC. V gene TRBV7-8 combines with J gene TRBJ2-7, with D unclear. Trimming removed 4 bases at V and 3 bases at J, with 16 bases between. CDR1 is SGHVS and CDR2 is FQNEAQ in the germline V gene. The CDR3 is made up of 15 amino acids. The whole variable domain, filled in from reference TRBV7-8 and TRBJ2-7, reads GAGVSQSPRYKVAKRGQDVALRCDPISGHVSLFWYQQALGQGPEFLTYFQNEAQLDKSGLPSDRFFAERPEGSVSTLKIQRTQQEDSAVYLCASSSGTVNFYEQYFGPGTRLTVT.

As DNA, the CDR3 is TGCAGCGTTGGGGGACTAGGGTCCTACGAGCAGTACTTC. Its protein product is CSVGGLGSYEQYF. The V call is TRBV29-1, the J call TRBJ2-7; 8 nucleotides line up with TRBD2. The CDR3 runs 13 residues. Germline values: CDR1 SQVTM, CDR2 ANQGSEA. The V segment lost 4 bases and the J segment 1 base; nucleotides outside the gene matches: 3.

V and J are TRBV5-1 and TRBJ2-7, with TRBD2 matching 10 bases. V gave up 3 bases and J gave up 2 bases; unmatched junction bases: 2. The germline gives CDR1 SGHRS, CDR2 YFSETQ. CDR3 length equals 14 residues. The CDR3 loop is CASSSGTSAYEQYF. CDR3 sequence (DNA): TGCGCCAGCAGCTCGGGGACTAGCGCCTACGAGCAGTACTTC.

Here the CDR3 DNA reads TGTGCCAGCAGCTTCCCAAGGGGCGAGCAGTACTTC. Translating gives CASSFPRGEQYF. The chain employs TRBV7-2 and TRBJ2-7; possible D gene TRBD1, 5 bases. Deletions cut 3 bases from V and 6 bases from J, with 9 bases between. CDR3 length: 12 residues. CDR1 and CDR2 (germline): SGHTA, FQGNSA.

This clone showed up just a few times. This chain joins TRBV16 and TRBJ2-2, with D tentatively TRBD2 (5 bases). V was trimmed by 0 bases and J by 5 bases, leaving 7 bases between them. Per germline, CDR1 KGHSY and CDR2 FQNENV. This CDR3 comprises 14 residues. The CDR3 sequence is CASSQSRGTGELFF. In nucleotides, the CDR3 is TGTGCCAGCAGCCAATCTAGAGGGACCGGGGAGCTGTTTTTT.

This clone has a handful of counts. The rearrangement uses TRBV30 and TRBJ2-1; 10 bases fit TRBD1. CDR1 and CDR2 (germline): GTSNPN, SVGIG (reference sequence). This CDR3 has 13 residues. The J segment lost 6 bases and the V segment lost 5 bases, leaving 4 bases of the junction unmatched. CDR3 DNA: TGTGCCTGGGGACAGGGGGTGCCCAATGAGCAGTTCTTC. Protein: CAWGQGVPNEQFF.

J is TRBJ1-3 and V is TRBV2; TRBD1 agrees at 8 bases. Germline loops: CDR1 SNHLY, CDR2 FYNNEI. V dropped 6 bases and J dropped 10; count of bases not matched to a gene: 11. This CDR3 is 14 amino acids long. CDR3 sequence (DNA): TGTGCCAGCAGCCCGGACAGGGACTTAGGGACCATATATTTT. It encodes CASSPDRDLGTIYF.

The chain joins TRBV5-4 to TRBJ1-4, with TRBD1 matching over 8 bases. The ends lost 5 bases at V and 10 bases at J; junction bases unmatched: 10. The CDR3 length is 14 residues. Germline V gene data show CDR1 as SGHNT and CDR2 as YYREEE (reference sequence). The DNA of the CDR3 is TGTGCCAGCAGTTATTCAGGGGGCGCAGGAAAACTGTTTTTT. Amino acid sequence: CASSYSGGAGKLFF.

This clone showed up just a few times. The chain links TRBV30 to TRBJ2-5; possibly TRBD2 for D (7 bases). V shed 0 bases and J shed 4 bases, with 12 bases lying between them. Germline CDR1 and CDR2: GTSNPN and SVGIG (reference sequence). This CDR3 spans 14 amino acids. The CDR3: CAWSVRGAGETQYF. The CDR3 coding sequence is TGTGCCTGGAGTGTTCGGGGGGCGGGAGAGACCCAGTACTTC. Using reference TRBV30 and TRBJ2-5 for the parts outside the CDR3, the full variable domain is SQTIHQWPATLVQPVGSPLSLECTVEGTSNPNLYWYRQAAGRGLQLLFYSVGIGQISSEVPQNLSASRPQDRQFILSSKKLLLSDSGFYLCAWSVRGAGETQYFGPGTRLLVL.

V and J are TRBV29-1 and TRBJ2-2; 7 nucleotides agree with TRBD1. J gave up 0 bases and V 4 bases, and 11 bases lay outside the gene matches. The CDR3 covers 17 residues. Germline CDR1 is SQVTM and CDR2 is ANQGSEA. Here the CDR3 reads CSVGQGWENSNTGELFF. As DNA, the CDR3 is TGCAGCGTTGGACAGGGCTGGGAAAACTCGAACACCGGGGAGCTGTTTTTT.